A single sample gave rise to the 25 T cell receptor beta chains below, sequenced in a study of identical twins. TCRdb re-analysed the 5' RACE reads in MiXCR, keeping a single row per CDR3 protein. This table holds some 500,000 distinct CDR3 sequences, just under 10% found once. This sample also appeared in a second study, on yellow fever vaccine responses in identical twins.

Sequenced input: PBMCs. Every receptor here comes from a woman younger than 30 in good health.

This clonotype was seen many times. The rearrangement joins TRBV6-2 or TRBV6-3 to TRBJ2-5; 7 bases map to TRBD1. V lost 6 bases, J lost 5 bases, and 6 bases stayed unmatched. This CDR3 is built from 13 residues. Germline V gene lookup returns CDR1 MNHEY and CDR2 SVGEGT. The CDR3 sequence is CASRDTGEETQYF. CDR3 DNA: TGTGCCAGCAGGGATACAGGGGAGGAGACCCAGTACTTC.

The chain recombines TRBV5-1 with TRBJ2-2; 7 nucleotides match TRBD1. Germline V gene sequence: CDR1 SGHRS, CDR2 YFSETQ. V lost 5 bases and J lost 4; bases outside the gene matches: 5. The CDR3 totals 14 residues. The CDR3 reads CASSRQGPTGELFF. The CDR3, as DNA: TGCGCCAGCAGTCGACAGGGCCCCACCGGGGAGCTGTTTTTT.

This clonotype was picked up many times. The rearrangement joins TRBV10-3 to TRBJ2-2, with a possible D match to TRBD1 (6 bases). With 7 bases removed from V and 5 bases from J, the gap between germline ends came to 20 bases. Germline lookup yields CDR1 ENHRY and CDR2 SYGVKD. The CDR3 length is 16 residues. Here the CDR3 reads CAIMIIRDTGTGELFF. For the CDR3, the DNA is TGTGCCATCATGATTATCCGGGACACGGGAACCGGGGAGCTGTTTTTT.

J is TRBJ2-1 and V is TRBV29-1; TRBD1 aligns across 9 bases. The germline V gene has CDR1 SQVTM and CDR2 ANQGSEA. Germline trimming cut 4 bases from V and 8 bases from J; bases unmatched to any gene: 12. This CDR3 spans 15 amino acids. CDR3 protein: CSVVDPGQGYYEQFF. The CDR3 coding sequence is TGCAGCGTTGTAGATCCGGGACAGGGTTATTATGAGCAGTTCTTC.

This clonotype has only a few counts. V is TRBV29-1 and J is TRBJ2-2; D unclear. This CDR3 region has 12 residues. The V and J ends lost 6 bases and 2 bases respectively, with 7 bases between them. CDR1 is SQVTM and CDR2 is ANQGSEA in the germline V gene. The DNA of the CDR3 is TGCAGCGTCCATTTTAACACCGGGGAGCTGTTTTTT. This codes for CSVHFNTGELFF.

This clonotype occurred many times. The gene calls are TRBV27 and TRBJ1-2; TRBD1 might be the D (6 bases). Germline values: CDR1 MNHEY, CDR2 SMNVEV (reference sequence). Trimming took off 3 bases at V and 8 bases at J, with 13 bases between the two ends. CDR3 size: 13 residues. As DNA, the CDR3 is TGTGCCAGCAGTTTGGACGGTGGACAGGGCTACACCTTC. This sequence encodes CASSLDGGQGYTF.

This clonotype was picked up many times. This chain uses TRBV20-1 with TRBJ2-1; 10 positions agree with TRBD1. Germline trimming cut 5 bases from V and 6 bases from J; bases unmatched to any gene: 10. The germline gives CDR1 DFQATT, CDR2 SNEGSKA (reference sequence). The CDR3 has 15 amino acids. The CDR3 spells CSAQRTDRGFNEQFF. As DNA, the CDR3 is TGCAGTGCTCAGCGAACGGACAGGGGGTTCAATGAGCAGTTCTTC.

This clonotype was observed a few times. This sequence joins TRBV6-1 and TRBJ1-4; D is possibly TRBD1 (5 bases). Deletions cut 5 bases from V and 7 bases from J, with 17 bases between. The CDR3 is 15 residues long. Germline loops: CDR1 MNHNS, CDR2 SASEGT. CDR3 sequence: CASSPQPGSFEKLFF. The CDR3 region has the DNA TGTGCCAGCAGTCCCCAACCAGGGAGCTTTGAAAAACTGTTTTTT.

This clonotype was seen a few times. The chain is built from TRBV29-1 and TRBJ2-7; the match to TRBD2 covers 9 bases. CDR1 SQVTM and CDR2 ANQGSEA come from the germline V gene. J lost 5 bases, V lost 4 bases, and 15 bases had no gene match. The CDR3 has 16 residues. CDR3 in DNA: TGCAGCGTTGTCCCATCAAGGGCGGGAGGGCCCAACGAGCAGTACTTC. It yields the protein CSVVPSRAGGPNEQYF.

The rearrangement links TRBV7-2 to TRBJ2-1, with 11 bases fitting TRBD2. Germline V CDR1 and CDR2: SGHTA, FQGNSA. The CDR3 is 15 residues long. The junction had 8 bases not matched to a gene; V was cut back by 6 bases and J by 7 bases. The DNA of the CDR3 is TGTGCCAGCAGGTATACTAGCGGGGGTTGGAATGAGCAGTTCTTC. Translating it yields CASRYTSGGWNEQFF.

The chain is built from TRBV28 and TRBJ2-3; 9 bases match TRBD2. The CDR3 runs 15 residues. CDR1 and CDR2 (germline): MDHEN, SYDVKM. Germline trimming cut 7 bases from V and 6 bases from J; bases unmatched to any gene: 11. The CDR3 protein is CASTAGGRWFDTQYF. DNA of the CDR3: TGTGCCAGCACGGCGGGAGGGCGATGGTTTGATACGCAGTATTTT.

This clonotype was seen ten or more times. This chain links TRBV21-1 with TRBJ2-3; the table's D call, TRBD2, has no DNA check behind it. TRBV21-1 is marked as a pseudogene. CDR3 length: 13 residues. The CDR3, as DNA: TGTGCCAGCAGCGCGGGGATGCCAGATACGCAGTATTTT. Its translation: CASSAGMPDTQYF.

This clonotype was observed many times. This chain connects TRBV15 to TRBJ2-4; 9 nucleotides align to TRBD1. The ends lost 2 bases at V and 6 bases at J; junction bases unmatched: 5. Per the germline V gene, CDR1 is LNHNV and CDR2 is YYDKDF (reference sequence). The CDR3 has 15 amino acids. CDR3 residues: CATSRYGTGLNIQYF. CDR3 sequence (DNA): TGTGCCACCAGCAGATACGGGACAGGGTTAAACATTCAGTACTTC.

The V call is TRBV5-1, the J call TRBJ2-1, with TRBD2 identical over 7 bases. J was trimmed by 7 bases and V by 2 bases; bases with no gene match: 6. The germline V gene has CDR1 SGHRS and CDR2 YFSETQ. CDR3 length equals 14 residues. The CDR3 nucleotides are TGCGCCAGCAGCTTTGGCGGGAGAGAGAATGAGCAGTTCTTC. Its translation: CASSFGGRENEQFF.

In this sample, this clonotype turned up a few times. The rearrangement uses TRBV4-1 and TRBJ1-6; D is unclear. Per the germline V gene, CDR1 is MGHRA and CDR2 is YSYEKL. The germline V and J ends were trimmed by 0 bases and 13 bases, with 16 bases remaining between them. This CDR3 contains 15 residues. In nucleotides, the CDR3 is TGCGCCAGCAGCCAAGATGGTGATCTCCCGCGTCCCCTCCACTTT. Its translation: CASSQDGDLPRPLHF.

This clonotype was counted at least ten times. The CDR3 DNA sequence: TGTGCCAGCAGTTTATCTGGGGGGCCTAGCACAGATACGCAGTATTTT. This encodes CASSLSGGPSTDTQYF. The V call is TRBV28, the J call TRBJ2-3; D tentatively fits TRBD1 or TRBD2 (6 bases each). Germline values: CDR1 MDHEN, CDR2 SYDVKM. The CDR3 has 16 amino acids. V was clipped by 1 base and J by 0 bases, with 11 bases between them.

This clonotype was seen only a few times. The chain couples TRBV3-1 to TRBJ2-5; D is possibly TRBD2 (6 bases). The CDR3 loop spans 15 amino acids. Between the trimmed V and J ends, which lost 0 bases and 5 bases, there was a span of 13 bases. Per the germline V gene, CDR1 is LGHDT and CDR2 is YNNKEL (reference sequence). The DNA of the CDR3 is TGTGCCAGCAGCCAAGATGGGGGGTTCAGGGAGACCCAGTACTTC. Translating gives CASSQDGGFRETQYF.

V is TRBV7-3 and J is TRBJ2-3, with D possibly being TRBD2 (6 bases). Germline-derived CDR1 and CDR2 are SGHTA and FQGTGA. The V end was cut by 1 base, the J end by 4 bases, with 9 bases between. The CDR3 has 14 amino acids. CDR3 loop: CASSLMPGADTQYF. Here the CDR3 DNA reads TGTGCCAGCAGCTTAATGCCGGGGGCAGATACGCAGTATTTT. Based on the CDR3 plus reference TRBV7-3 and TRBJ2-3, the full variable domain is GAGVSQTPSNKVTEKGKYVELRCDPISGHTALYWYRQSLGQGPEFLIYFQGTGAADDSGLPNDRFFAVRPEGSVSTLKIQRTERGDSAVYLCASSLMPGADTQYFGPGTRLTVL.

This clonotype came up a few times. This chain links TRBV12-3 or TRBV12-4 with TRBJ2-5, with 7 bases matching TRBD2. CDR3 length: 14 amino acids. Trimming cost V 6 bases and J 5 bases; bases outside gene matches: 9. The CDR3, as DNA: TGTGCCAGCAGCCCAGGACTAGTAGTGGAGACCCAGTACTTC. Its translation: CASSPGLVVETQYF.

This clonotype was recorded many times. This chain joins TRBV3-1 and TRBJ2-7; 7 nucleotides match TRBD1. Germline loops: CDR1 LGHDT, CDR2 YNNKEL (reference sequence). The length of the CDR3 is 17 residues. J gave up 2 bases and V 4 bases, and 14 bases lay outside the gene matches. The CDR3 nucleotides read TGTGCCAGCAGCCCGCTGATATCGACAGGGCCTACCTACGAGCAGTACTTC. It yields the protein CASSPLISTGPTYEQYF.

This clonotype has just a few counts. The genes are TRBV20-1 and TRBJ2-7; D not resolved. The CDR3 loop spans 13 amino acids. Between the trimmed V and J ends, which lost 2 bases and 6 bases, there was a span of 14 bases. Germline CDR1 and CDR2: DFQATT and SNEGSKA (reference sequence). CDR3 DNA sequence: TGCAGTGCTAGAACCTTAGACACCTTCGAGCAGTACTTC. Protein product: CSARTLDTFEQYF.

This clonotype was recorded at least ten times. CDR3 sequence (DNA): TGTGCCAGCAGCTACAGTCCGGGGCGCAATCAGCCCCAGCATTTT. Amino acids: CASSYSPGRNQPQHF. The V gene is TRBV7-2, the J gene TRBJ1-5; TRBD1 might be the D (5 bases). Germline V lookup: CDR1 SGHTA, CDR2 FQGNSA. CDR3 length equals 15 residues. The V gene lost 4 bases and the J gene lost 2 bases, with 12 bases spanning the gap. Full variable domain (outside the CDR3, taken from reference TRBV7-2 and TRBJ1-5): GAGVSQSPSNKVTEKGKDVELRCDPISGHTALYWYRQSLGQGLEFLIYFQGNSAPDKSGLPSDRFSAERTGGSVSTLTIQRTQQEDSAVYLCASSYSPGRNQPQHFGDGTRLSIL.

This chain uses TRBV5-1 with TRBJ1-2, with D possibly matching TRBD1 (5 bases). There are 15 residues in the CDR3. V was shortened by 3 bases and J by 1 base, with 13 bases between the two germline ends. From germline, CDR1 is SGHRS and CDR2 YFSETQ. DNA for the CDR3: TGCGCCAGCAGCTGGGCACGGGGGAATAACTATGGCTACACCTTC. This translates into CASSWARGNNYGYTF.

The rearrangement uses TRBV2 and TRBJ1-1; D might be TRBD1 (6 bases). V lost 4 bases and J lost 0, with 12 bases in between. Germline CDR1 is SNHLY and CDR2 is FYNNEI. The CDR3 sequence is 15 residues long. CDR3 amino acids: CASSGVQGLNTEAFF. The CDR3 nucleotides read TGTGCCAGCAGTGGGGTCCAGGGGCTGAACACTGAAGCTTTCTTT.

This clonotype was picked up a small number of times. This chain links TRBV6-5 with TRBJ2-7; TRBD1 matches at 11 bases. The CDR3 has 15 amino acids. V lost 0 bases to trimming and J lost 6 bases; unmatched junction nucleotides: 4. Germline V CDR1 and CDR2: MNHEY, SVGAGI. The CDR3 DNA reads TGTGCCAGCAGTTACTCGGGACAGGGGGGTGTCGAGCAGTACTTC. Translation gives CASSYSGQGGVEQYF.